The sequence of this T cell receptor beta chain was determined in a study of T cell responses to AZD1222 COVID-19 vaccine. The repertoire was sequenced with immunoSEQ multiplex PCR; TCRdb's copy has only in-frame clones and lacks some. The sample includes about 150,000 clones, roughly nine tenths of them seen just once. The germline CDR1 and CDR2 sequences are SQVTM and ANQGSEA. This CDR3 is built from 14 residues. V was shortened by 4 bases and J by 0 bases, with 10 bases between the two germline ends. Worth noting for this clone: Its specificity is unknown.

General observations from the study: The donor group comprised mostly white British people and more females; the analysis possibly underestimated clonal diversity.

The chain links TRBV29-1 to TRBJ1-3, with D hard to call. This clonotype was obtained from an adult in good health. The starting material was peripheral blood, obtained on day 0 of MenACWY control vaccination. The CDR3 nucleotides read TGCAGCGTTGCCTGGCAGCGCTCTGGAAACACCATATATTTT. This gives the protein CSVAWQRSGNTIYF.